Following are 19 T cell receptor beta chains from one sample sequenced in a study of post-analysis software for immune sequencing data. No antigen has been identified for these receptors. Broader study findings: In patients, TRBV5-6, TRBV5-1 and TRBV20-1 belonged to several TRBV segments found more frequently than in controls.

Prepared libraries of TCR beta cDNA carried unique molecular identifiers. TCRdb re-analysed the PCR reads in MiXCR, keeping a single row per CDR3 protein. The top ten hold about 12% of the sample, which has around 440,000 distinct CDR3 sequences, approximately 45% seen once. The specimen sequenced was blood. These receptors were taken from a girl under 18 with multiple sclerosis.

This chain's CDR3 is CASASPGRGYGYTF. The CDR3 nucleotides are TGTGCCAGCGCAAGCCCCGGTAGGGGCTATGGCTACACCTTC. V is TRBV7-9 and J is TRBJ1-2; D is possibly TRBD1 (5 bases). Deletions cut 8 bases from V and 4 bases from J, with 17 bases between. Germline CDR1 SEHNR, CDR2 FQNEAQ (reference sequence). The CDR3 sequence is 14 residues long.

This clonotype has more than one count but fewer than ten. The CDR3 region has the DNA TGCAGTGCTAGAACAGCGCTCGACTACGAGCAGTACTTC. Its protein product is CSARTALDYEQYF. V is TRBV20-1 and J is TRBJ2-7; no clear D gene. Germline V CDR1 and CDR2: DFQATT, SNEGSKA (reference sequence). CDR3 length equals 13 residues. V lost 2 bases and J 3 bases, leaving 11 bases between the germline ends.

There are a few counts of this clonotype. The J gene is TRBJ1-1, the V gene TRBV4-1, with 12 bases aligning to TRBD1. This CDR3 is built from 14 residues. From germline, CDR1 is MGHRA and CDR2 YSYEKL. V shed 3 bases, J shed 12 bases, and the junction held 8 bases outside the gene matches. For the CDR3, the DNA is TGCGCCAGCAGCCATGGTCCGGGACAGGGGGCAACTTTCTTT. Protein product: CASSHGPGQGATFF.

This clonotype was seen a few times. The chain employs TRBV18 and TRBJ2-1; D gene unclear. This CDR3 is built from 14 residues. V was clipped by 0 bases and J by 4 bases, with 7 bases between them. CDR1 is KGHSH, CDR2 LQKENI, per germline. The CDR3 loop is CASSPPSGYNEQFF. The CDR3 DNA reads as TGTGCCAGCTCACCACCATCAGGATACAATGAGCAGTTCTTC.

The chain employs TRBV5-1 and TRBJ2-7; D perhaps matches TRBD2 (6 bases). The V gene's germline CDR1 is SGHRS and CDR2 YFSETQ. The CDR3 has 15 residues. Trimming shortened V by 0 bases and J by 7 bases, and 17 bases separated the two germline ends. The CDR3 nucleotides are TGCGCCAGCAGCTTGGCCCCGGGGGAGACCGATGAGCAGTACTTC. Protein: CASSLAPGETDEQYF.

This chain connects TRBV7-2 to TRBJ2-5; D ambiguous. Trimming took 5 bases from V and 5 from J, leaving 15 bases between them. Germline V gene data show CDR1 as SGHTA and CDR2 as FQGNSA. The CDR3 is 14 amino acids. The CDR3 nucleotides read TGTGCCAGCAGCCCCGGTCCGGCATGGGAGACCCAGTACTTC. This gives the protein CASSPGPAWETQYF. Together with reference TRBV7-2 and TRBJ2-5, the CDR3 gives the full variable domain: GAGVSQSPSNKVTEKGKDVELRCDPISGHTALYWYRQSLGQGLEFLIYFQGNSAPDKSGLPSDRFSAERTGGSVSTLTIQRTQQEDSAVYLCASSPGPAWETQYFGPGTRLLVL.

This clonotype was counted a few times. The V gene is TRBV28, the J gene TRBJ2-5; TRBD2 agrees at 13 bases. Germline V gene data show CDR1 as MDHEN and CDR2 as SYDVKM. CDR3 size: 17 residues. J lost 5 bases, V lost 9 bases, and 15 bases had no gene match. The chain's CDR3 is CASREAATSGRVETQYF. In DNA form, the CDR3 reads TGTGCCAGTAGAGAGGCGGCTACTAGCGGGAGGGTCGAGACCCAGTACTTC.

This clonotype was seen only a few times. The gene calls are TRBV2 and TRBJ2-7, with TRBD1 as a possible D gene (6 bases). CDR1 and CDR2 (germline): SNHLY, FYNNEI. The CDR3 is made up of 15 amino acids. Deletions cut 6 bases from V and 0 bases from J, with 15 bases between. In nucleotides, the CDR3 is TGTGCCAGCAGCTTAACCGGGACACTCTCCTACGAGCAGTACTTC. Its translation: CASSLTGTLSYEQYF. Full variable domain (remainder filled in from reference TRBV2 and TRBJ2-7): EPEVTQTPSHQVTQMGQEVILRCVPISNHLYFYWYRQILGQKVEFLVSFYNNEISEKSEIFDDQFSVERPDGSNFTLKIRSTKLEDSAMYFCASSLTGTLSYEQYFGPGTRLTVT.

This clonotype has a handful of counts. This rearrangement joins TRBV7-9 to TRBJ2-7; tentative D call: TRBD1 (6 bases). V lost 5 bases to trimming and J lost 2 bases, with 16 bases between them. The CDR3 runs to 15 residues. Germline V lookup: CDR1 SEHNR, CDR2 FQNEAQ (reference sequence). CDR3 sequence: CASSPPTDRPYEQYF. In DNA, the CDR3 is TGTGCCAGCAGCCCCCCTACAGACAGGCCCTACGAGCAGTACTTC.

The chain is built from TRBV20-1 and TRBJ2-1; tentatively, D is TRBD2 (6 bases). This CDR3 has 13 residues. CDR1 and CDR2 from the germline V gene are DFQATT and SNEGSKA (reference sequence). The CDR3 region is CSVEGQGYNEQFF. DNA for the CDR3: TGCAGCGTGGAGGGGCAGGGTTACAATGAGCAGTTCTTC.

This clonotype was counted between two and nine times. This chain joins TRBV4-2 and TRBJ2-7, with D perhaps TRBD2 (6 bases). The V and J ends lost 2 bases and 2 bases respectively, with 13 bases between them. Germline lookup yields CDR1 LGHNA and CDR2 YNFKEQ. The CDR3 contains 15 residues. CDR3 in amino acids: CASSQSGGVPYEQYF. The CDR3 DNA follows: TGTGCCAGCAGCCAAAGCGGCGGGGTACCCTACGAGCAGTACTTC.

The V and J genes are TRBV7-6 and TRBJ2-3, with D hard to call. From germline, CDR1 is SGHVS and CDR2 FNYEAQ. The CDR3 loop spans 13 amino acids. The ends were cut back, 1 base at V and 4 bases at J, with 6 bases in the middle. CDR3 in amino acids: CASSLVSADTQYF. As DNA, the CDR3 is TGTGCCAGCAGCTTAGTTTCGGCAGATACGCAGTATTTT.

This clonotype was found a few times. This chain joins TRBV20-1 and TRBJ1-5, with D perhaps TRBD1 (6 bases). From germline, CDR1 is DFQATT and CDR2 SNEGSKA (reference sequence). The CDR3 extends over 17 amino acids. V gave up 0 bases and J gave up 5 bases, with 20 bases separating them. The DNA for the CDR3 is TGCAGTGCTAGAGATCTCCGCTTGGCAGGGGCGGATCAGCCCCAGCATTTT. Residues: CSARDLRLAGADQPQHF.

The chain recombines TRBV20-1 with TRBJ2-5, with D perhaps matching TRBD1 (6 bases). The J call is uncertain, as TRBJ2-7 better fits the DNA end. The CDR3 has 14 amino acids. Germline CDR1 DFQATT, CDR2 SNEGSKA (reference sequence). The CDR3 here is CSASLSDRAYEQYF. As DNA, the CDR3 is TGCAGTGCTAGCTTATCGGACAGAGCCTACGAGCAGTACTTC.

The gene calls are TRBV4-3 and TRBJ2-7; no reliable D call. V shed 2 bases and J shed 1 base, with 12 bases lying between them. Germline CDR1 is LGHNA and CDR2 is YSLEER. The CDR3 length is 15 residues. The CDR3 loop reads CASSQRWGGSYEQYF. The CDR3 DNA is TGCGCCAGCAGCCAACGGTGGGGTGGATCCTACGAGCAGTACTTC.

V is TRBV7-9 and J is TRBJ2-1; the match to TRBD2 covers 15 bases. CDR3 length: 16 residues. CDR1 is SEHNR and CDR2 is FQNEAQ in the germline V gene (reference sequence). V lost 5 bases to trimming and J lost 9 bases; unmatched junction nucleotides: 8. CDR3 protein: CASSLQGLAGGGEQFF. The CDR3 DNA follows: TGTGCCAGCAGCCTACAGGGACTAGCGGGAGGTGGTGAGCAGTTCTTC.

The chain joins TRBV12-3 or TRBV12-4 to TRBJ2-7, with D possibly being TRBD2 (5 bases). The CDR3 sequence is 12 residues long. The V gene lost 3 bases and the J gene lost 7 bases, with 10 bases spanning the gap. As DNA, the CDR3 is TGTGCCAGCAGTTTTGAAAGCGGTGAGCAGTACTTC. Translating it yields CASSFESGEQYF.

In this sample, this clonotype turned up a few times. The V call is TRBV6-7, the J call TRBJ2-1; 13 nucleotides align to TRBD2. TRBV6-7 is annotated as an ORF whose role is uncertain. This CDR3 has 16 amino acids. V gave up 4 bases and J gave up 7 bases; unmatched junction bases: 7. This CDR3 is CASSSRTSGSSNEQFF. The CDR3 DNA reads TGTGCCAGCAGTTCCAGGACTAGCGGGAGTTCAAATGAGCAGTTCTTC.

This clonotype has more than one count but fewer than ten. The CDR3 DNA follows: TGCAGTGCTTTGAGCGCGGGGAGGGCCTACAATGAGCAGTTCTTC. The encoded protein is CSALSAGRAYNEQFF. The rearrangement joins TRBV20-1 to TRBJ2-1; 7 positions match TRBD2. The CDR3 loop spans 15 amino acids. Germline V gives CDR1 DFQATT, CDR2 SNEGSKA (reference sequence). V lost 5 bases to trimming and J lost 2 bases; unmatched junction nucleotides: 9.